This TCR beta chain came from a study of T-cell reconstitution after alpha-beta-depleted transplantation in children. The CDR3 is 15 amino acids. V was clipped by 4 bases and J by 10 bases, with 20 bases between them. Germline V gene lookup returns CDR1 MGHRA and CDR2 YSYEKL. This clonotype was observed a few times. Unique molecular identifiers were used in preparing the TCRbeta library. TCRdb used MiXCR to reprocess the PCR reads, holding one entry per CDR3 protein. The repertoire has 150,000 to 200,000 distinct CDR3 sequences, roughly 6.3% of them found once; the top ten carry about 4.3%. The source is a girl under three years old with combined immunodeficiency, due to receive a stem cell transplant. This sample comprised PBMCs, obtained before TCRalphabeta/CD19-depleted stem cell transplant. The chain carries TRBV4-1 and TRBJ2-1; TRBD1 might be the D (6 bases). CDR3 sequence reads: CASSPLGTLTSEQFF. The DNA for the CDR3 is TGCGCCAGCAGCCCGCTGGGGACACTAACGTCCGAGCAGTTCTTC.